A single sample is the source of the 9 T cell receptor beta chains below, sequenced in a study of control samples from healthy donors and cancer patients. Sequenced by immunoSEQ multiplex PCR; TCRdb stores in-frame clones only, minus some. This sample has 65,000 to 95,000 clones; 87% occur once, and the top ten carry around 18%. The sequenced sample consisted of blood. These receptors came from a man between 45 and 60 years old in good health.

V gene TRBV4-2 combines with J gene TRBJ1-5; no clear D. Germline assignment: CDR1 LGHNA and CDR2 YNFKEQ. This CDR3 has 14 residues. Trimming pared 1 base from V and 2 bases from J, leaving 6 bases between. The CDR3 bases are TGTGCCAGCAGCCAAGGATGGGGCAATCAGCCCCAGCATTTT. Amino acids: CASSQGWGNQPQHF.

The chain has TRBV10-1 and TRBJ2-5; D not resolved. The CDR3 runs to 13 residues. CDR1 is WNHNN, CDR2 SYGVQD, per germline (reference sequence). The V end lost 3 bases, the J end lost 1 base, and 6 bases lay between the germline ends. The DNA of the CDR3 is TGCGCCAGCAGTGACGGCAGCCAAGAGACCCAGTACTTC. It yields the protein CASSDGSQETQYF.

CDR3 nucleotides: TGTGCCACCAGTGACCTTAGACAGGGGGCAACCGGGGAGCTGTTTTTT. Amino acids: CATSDLRQGATGELFF. This chain links TRBV24-1 with TRBJ2-2, with 10 bases identical to TRBD1. Germline trimming cut 4 bases from V and 5 bases from J; bases unmatched to any gene: 6. CDR3 size: 16 residues. CDR1 is KGHDR and CDR2 is SFDVKD in the germline V gene.

This clone was recorded once. The CDR3 nucleotides read TGTGCCAGCAGTTTCAGGGGGCTGTATGGCTACACCTTC. Protein sequence: CASSFRGLYGYTF. V is TRBV28 and J is TRBJ1-2, with TRBD1 identical over 8 bases. There are 13 residues in the CDR3. The germline V gene encodes CDR1 MDHEN and CDR2 SYDVKM. The trim removed 3 bases at V and 5 bases at J, leaving 2 bases unmatched.

The chain employs TRBV6-6 and TRBJ2-7, with unresolved D. V was pared by 0 bases and J by 9 bases, with 12 bases between. Germline CDR1 is MNHNY and CDR2 is SVGAGI (reference sequence). The CDR3 totals 13 residues. CDR3 nucleotides: TGTGCCAGCAGTTACTCGAAATCAGTCGGGCAGTACTTC. It translates to CASSYSKSVGQYF.

The chain uses TRBV4-3 and TRBJ1-4; 7 bases are a match to TRBD1. The CDR3 consists of 15 residues. The trim removed 6 bases at V and 8 bases at J, leaving 12 bases unmatched. Germline assignment: CDR1 LGHNA and CDR2 YSLEER. This CDR3 reads CASRQTPQGVEKLFF. The CDR3 DNA reads as TGCGCCAGCAGACAAACCCCCCAGGGGGTGGAAAAACTGTTTTTT.

The gene calls are TRBV19 and TRBJ1-5; a weak D match, TRBD1 (5 bases). Deletions cut 10 bases from V and 4 bases from J, with 11 bases between. The length of the CDR3 is 12 residues. CDR1 and CDR2 (germline): LNHDA, SQIVND (reference sequence). CDR3 sequence (DNA): TGTGCCACCGGGGAGGGGAATCAGCCCCAGCATTTT. Its protein product is CATGEGNQPQHF.

The V gene is TRBV11-3, the J gene TRBJ2-7; TRBD2 agrees at 7 bases. This CDR3 spans 13 amino acids. The J segment lost 5 bases and the V segment lost 6 bases, leaving 7 bases of the junction unmatched. Germline CDR1 is SGHNT and CDR2 is YENEEA. The CDR3 sequence: CASSTGGGNEQYF. The CDR3 DNA is TGTGCCAGCAGTACGGGAGGAGGTAACGAGCAGTACTTC.

The CDR3, as DNA: TGCAGTGCTAGTGGGAGCGGGATGGGCACAGATACGCAGTATTTT. This encodes CSASGSGMGTDTQYF. This chain joins TRBV20-1 and TRBJ2-3, with 7 bases identical to TRBD2. J was trimmed by 1 base and V by 3 bases; bases with no gene match: 7. Germline V gives CDR1 DFQATT, CDR2 SNEGSKA (reference sequence). CDR3 length: 15 residues.